What follows are 3 T cell receptor beta chains derived from one specimen sequenced in a study of CD8 T cells in Susac syndrome. When the RNA was reverse transcribed, random hexamers were used with an input of roughly 0.5 to 1 ug. TCRdb re-analysed the immunoSEQ multiplex PCR reads in MiXCR, keeping a single row per CDR3 protein. The sample carries around 150,000 distinct CDR3 sequences, 80% to 95% recorded once. The sequenced sample was CD4+ T cells from PBMCs. The receptors were sampled from a human donor in good health.

The chain joins TRBV3-1 to TRBJ1-6; D is unresolved. The V gene's germline CDR1 is LGHDT and CDR2 YNNKEL (reference sequence). This CDR3 is built from 14 residues. Deletions cut 1 base from V and 7 bases from J, with 8 bases between. The CDR3 region has the DNA TGTGCCAGCAGCCAAGCCGGAGCCAATTCACCCCTCCACTTT. Translation: CASSQAGANSPLHF.

The chain uses TRBV7-2 and TRBJ2-1; D is perhaps TRBD2 (6 bases). The CDR3 length is 15 residues. Germline values: CDR1 SGHTA, CDR2 FQGNSA. The ends were cut back, 6 bases at V and 9 bases at J, with 21 bases in the middle. Here the CDR3 reads CASRPTLTSITEQFF. CDR3 nucleotide sequence: TGTGCCAGCAGACCAACCCTCACTAGCATCACTGAGCAGTTCTTC.

The chain joins TRBV29-1 to TRBJ2-2, with 7 bases fitting TRBD2. Germline CDR1 is SQVTM and CDR2 is ANQGSEA. The trim removed 6 bases at V and 1 base at J, leaving 5 bases unmatched. This CDR3 contains 14 residues. In nucleotides, the CDR3 is TGCAGCGTCTCGAGCGGGGAGAACACCGGGGAGCTGTTTTTT. Amino acid sequence: CSVSSGENTGELFF.